Listed below are T cell receptor beta chains from one sample, sequenced in a study of persistence of HIV-infected CD4 T cells. Assay used: immunoSEQ multiplex PCR; TCRdb lists only in-frame clones, some missing. The sample consists of 7,500 to 9,500 clones, more than 65% of them appearing once. The antigens these receptors bind are not known. The sequences come from CD4+ T cells sorted from PBMCs after approximately 20-hour stimulation, collected from a patient who received antiretroviral therapy. The source is an adult woman with HIV who was CMV-seropositive. CDR3s include the opening cysteine and the closing phenylalanine or tryptophan. Fields, in order: J gene, V gene, clone size, D gene, CDR3 length, CDR3 protein, CDR3 DNA. The D gene is left open where the match is weak. Size tells how often a clone was seen (once, few, many) or the class of an expanded clone, and some rows leave it out.

j_gene: TRBJ1-2
v_gene: TRBV29-1
abundance: .
d_gene: .
len: 14
CDR3aa: CSVADSSTNYGYTF
CDR3nt: TGCAGCGTCGCAGACAGCTCCACTAACTATGGCTACACCTTC

j_gene: TRBJ2-2
v_gene: TRBV5-1
abundance: .
d_gene: .
len: 13
CDR3aa: CASSLEVGGELFF
CDR3nt: TGCGCCAGCAGCTTGGAAGTGGGCGGGGAGCTGTTTTTT

j_gene: TRBJ1-1
v_gene: TRBV24-1
abundance: .
d_gene: .
len: 15
CDR3aa: CATSDSRRGYTEAFF
CDR3nt: TGTGCCACCAGTGATTCCCGGAGGGGGTACACTGAAGCTTTCTTT

j_gene: TRBJ2-7
v_gene: TRBV24-1
abundance: .
d_gene: TRBD1
len: 14
CDR3aa: CATSKTGTGNEQYF
CDR3nt: TGTGCCACCTCGAAAACCGGGACAGGGAACGAGCAGTACTTC

j_gene: TRBJ2-4
v_gene: TRBV28
abundance: .
d_gene: .
len: 13
CDR3aa: CASSYPPQNIQYF
CDR3nt: TGTGCCAGCAGTTACCCCCCCCAGAACATTCAGTACTTC

j_gene: TRBJ1-1
v_gene: TRBV7-9
abundance: .
d_gene: TRBD1
len: 16
CDR3aa: CASSPGTGGIIDEAFF
CDR3nt: TGTGCCAGCAGCCCAGGGACAGGGGGCATAATCGATGAAGCTTTCTTT

j_gene: TRBJ2-3
v_gene: TRBV18
abundance: .
d_gene: TRBD2
len: 16
CDR3aa: CASSPTTSGRGYTQYF
CDR3nt: TGTGCCAGCTCACCCACTACTAGCGGGAGAGGATATACGCAGTATTTT

j_gene: TRBJ1-1
v_gene: TRBV29-1
abundance: .
d_gene: TRBD1
len: 13
CDR3aa: CSVVGRGRTEAFF
CDR3nt: TGCAGCGTTGTAGGCAGGGGGCGTACTGAAGCTTTCTTT

j_gene: TRBJ2-2
v_gene: TRBV7-9
abundance: .
d_gene: .
len: 14
CDR3aa: CASVGASNTGELFF
CDR3nt: TGTGCCAGCGTGGGGGCATCGAACACCGGGGAGCTGTTTTTT

j_gene: TRBJ1-1
v_gene: TRBV28
abundance: .
d_gene: .
len: 13
CDR3aa: CASLGPLNTEAFF
CDR3nt: TGTGCCAGCCTCGGTCCTTTGAACACTGAAGCTTTCTTT

j_gene: TRBJ2-1
v_gene: TRBV28
abundance: .
d_gene: .
len: 13
CDR3aa: CASLPSSVSEQFF
CDR3nt: TGTGCCAGCCTACCCTCCAGCGTGAGTGAGCAGTTCTTC

j_gene: TRBJ1-1
v_gene: TRBV5-6
abundance: .
d_gene: TRBD1
len: 16
CDR3aa: CASSSKPGQQNTEAFF
CDR3nt: TGTGCCAGCAGCTCGAAACCGGGACAGCAGAACACTGAAGCTTTCTTT

j_gene: TRBJ1-1
v_gene: TRBV4-2
abundance: few
d_gene: TRBD1
len: 16
CDR3aa: CASSRGTGGMNTEAFF
CDR3nt: TGTGCCAGCAGCCGCGGGACAGGAGGCATGAACACTGAAGCTTTCTTT

j_gene: TRBJ2-1
v_gene: TRBV7-3
abundance: .
d_gene: .
len: 16
CDR3aa: CASSLTAAGAYNEQFF
CDR3nt: TGTGCCAGCAGCTTAACGGCGGCGGGTGCCTACAATGAGCAGTTCTTC

j_gene: TRBJ2-7
v_gene: TRBV2
abundance: .
d_gene: TRBD2
len: 15
CDR3aa: CASSFGTSGSYEQYF
CDR3nt: TGTGCCAGCAGTTTCGGGACTAGCGGCTCCTACGAGCAGTACTTC

j_gene: TRBJ2-7
v_gene: TRBV7-2
abundance: .
d_gene: TRBD1
len: 15
CDR3aa: CASSPRTGGIYEQYF
CDR3nt: TGTGCCAGCAGCCCAAGGACAGGGGGGATATACGAGCAGTACTTC

j_gene: TRBJ2-2
v_gene: TRBV5-1
abundance: few
d_gene: TRBD1
len: 16
CDR3aa: CASSPSPTGGGGELFF
CDR3nt: TGCGCCAGCAGCCCAAGCCCGACAGGGGGCGGCGGGGAGCTGTTTTTT

j_gene: TRBJ2-5
v_gene: TRBV6-5
abundance: .
d_gene: .
len: 10
CDR3aa: CASGKETQYF
CDR3nt: TGTGCCAGCGGTAAAGAGACCCAGTACTTC

j_gene: TRBJ2-5
v_gene: TRBV9
abundance: .
d_gene: TRBD1
len: 14
CDR3aa: CASSISTGEETQYF
CDR3nt: TGTGCCAGCAGCATATCGACAGGGGAAGAGACCCAGTACTTC

j_gene: TRBJ1-2
v_gene: TRBV25-1
abundance: .
d_gene: TRBD1
len: 16
CDR3aa: CASSEPGDRGYNGYTF
CDR3nt: TGTGCCAGCAGTGAACCGGGAGACAGGGGATATAATGGCTACACCTTC

j_gene: TRBJ2-1
v_gene: TRBV6-4
abundance: once
d_gene: .
len: 15
CDR3aa: CASSAGASDVNEQFF
CDR3nt: TGTGCCAGCAGTGCCGGTGCATCAGATGTCAATGAGCAGTTCTTC

j_gene: TRBJ1-1
v_gene: TRBV2
abundance: .
d_gene: TRBD1
len: 14
CDR3aa: CASRDRGVGTEAFF
CDR3nt: TGTGCCAGCAGAGACAGGGGCGTAGGGACTGAAGCTTTCTTT

j_gene: TRBJ1-1
v_gene: TRBV5-1
abundance: .
d_gene: TRBD1
len: 15
CDR3aa: CASSPRQGPYTEAFF
CDR3nt: TGCGCCAGCAGCCCACGACAGGGGCCTTACACTGAAGCTTTCTTT

j_gene: TRBJ2-7
v_gene: TRBV2
abundance: .
d_gene: .
len: 14
CDR3aa: CASCQSRSSYEQYF
CDR3nt: TGTGCCAGCTGTCAGAGTCGAAGCTCCTACGAGCAGTACTTC

j_gene: TRBJ1-1
v_gene: TRBV5-8
abundance: .
d_gene: TRBD1
len: 14
CDR3aa: CASTRRGHNTEAFF
CDR3nt: TGTGCCAGCACCCGGAGGGGGCACAACACTGAAGCTTTCTTT

j_gene: TRBJ1-5
v_gene: TRBV7-6
abundance: .
d_gene: .
len: 14
CDR3aa: CASSFEGGGQPQHF
CDR3nt: TGTGCCAGCAGCTTCGAGGGGGGTGGGCAGCCCCAGCATTTT

j_gene: TRBJ1-4
v_gene: TRBV5-1
abundance: few
d_gene: .
len: 12
CDR3aa: CASSLKGEKLFF
CDR3nt: TGCGCCAGCAGCTTGAAAGGGGAAAAACTGTTTTTT

j_gene: TRBJ1-2
v_gene: TRBV30
abundance: .
d_gene: .
len: 13
CDR3aa: CAWSVQGHFGYTF
CDR3nt: TGTGCCTGGAGTGTACAGGGACATTTTGGCTACACCTTC

j_gene: TRBJ2-6
v_gene: TRBV10-1
abundance: .
d_gene: TRBD1
len: 20
CDR3aa: CASRAQSRDRDAAGANVLTF
CDR3nt: TGCGCCAGCAGGGCGCAAAGCCGGGACAGGGACGCAGCAGGGGCCAACGTCCTGACTTTC

j_gene: TRBJ1-2
v_gene: TRBV28
abundance: .
d_gene: TRBD1
len: 16
CDR3aa: CASSAPGTDSNYGYTF
CDR3nt: TGTGCCAGCAGTGCCCCCGGGACAGATTCTAACTATGGCTACACCTTC

j_gene: TRBJ2-5
v_gene: TRBV7-8
abundance: .
d_gene: .
len: 18
CDR3aa: CASSLGQAQYSVQVTQYF
CDR3nt: TGTGCCAGCAGCTTAGGGCAGGCCCAGTACTCCGTCCAAGTGACCCAGTACTTC

j_gene: TRBJ1-1
v_gene: TRBV18
abundance: .
d_gene: TRBD1
len: 16
CDR3aa: CASSPTSGGPNTEAFF
CDR3nt: TGTGCCAGCTCACCCACTTCAGGGGGCCCGAACACTGAAGCTTTCTTT

j_gene: TRBJ1-2
v_gene: TRBV6-1
abundance: .
d_gene: .
len: 12
CDR3aa: CASRTVGYGYTF
CDR3nt: TGTGCCAGCAGGACGGTGGGCTATGGCTACACCTTC

j_gene: TRBJ1-2
v_gene: TRBV9
abundance: .
d_gene: TRBD1
len: 14
CDR3aa: CASRAGDRGGGYTF
CDR3nt: TGTGCCAGCAGGGCGGGGGACAGGGGTGGTGGCTACACCTTC

j_gene: TRBJ1-2
v_gene: TRBV5-1
abundance: once
d_gene: .
len: 15
CDR3aa: CASSPGRTSLYGYTF
CDR3nt: TGCGCCAGCAGCCCAGGACGGACGAGCCTCTATGGCTACACCTTC

j_gene: TRBJ1-1
v_gene: TRBV18
abundance: few
d_gene: .
len: 12
CDR3aa: CASSDSNTEAFF
CDR3nt: TGTGCCAGCTCAGACAGTAACACTGAAGCTTTCTTT